The clone carrying this TCR beta chain was seen at least ten times. Its cognate antigen is unknown. The CDR3 loop spans 14 amino acids. Germline trimming cut 10 bases from V and 0 bases from J; bases unmatched to any gene: 7. Per the germline V gene, CDR1 is KGHDR and CDR2 is SFDVKD. The entry originates in a study of glioma-infiltrating T cells. The iRepertoire nested amplicon-rescue multiplex PCR amplified TCR alpha and beta CDR3s from RNA. TCRdb reprocessed the multiplex PCR reads with MiXCR, giving one entry per CDR3 protein. The table has about 110,000 distinct CDR3 sequences, approximately 26% seen once. Study conclusions and caveats: Above-expected tissue-blood divergence occurred in all gliomas, most in low-grade ones. Tissue and blood shared very few CDR3 sequences.

This TCR was recovered from a human donor with low-grade glioma or glioblastoma, undergoing nonglioma brain surgery, or in good health (not recorded which). The V gene is TRBV24-1, the J gene TRBJ1-2, with TRBD1 matching over 7 bases. Sequencing was done on a sample of glioma tissue, nonneoplastic brain tissue, or PBMCs (not recorded which). The CDR3 spells CATNEGTANYGYTF. CDR3 nucleotides: TGTGCCACTAACGAAGGGACAGCTAACTATGGCTACACCTTC.